The entry below gives a single TCR beta chain sequence along with its context. Sequencing used immunoSEQ multiplex PCR; TCRdb keeps in-frame clones, though not all of them. The sample lists about 14,000 clones; over 80% were seen once. The data are from a study of technical replicates of blood from several donors. Germline V gives CDR1 LNHDA, CDR2 SQIVND (reference sequence). The CDR3 is made up of 15 amino acids. The trim removed 7 bases at V and 2 bases at J, leaving 6 bases unmatched. V usage is TRBV19 and J usage is TRBJ2-2; 8 bases agree with TRBD2. The sample was PBMCs. The clonotype was recovered from a human donor in good health. The CDR3 protein is CASTTGTSNTGELFF. The CDR3 DNA reads TGTGCCAGTACAACCGGGACTAGTAACACCGGGGAGCTGTTTTTT.